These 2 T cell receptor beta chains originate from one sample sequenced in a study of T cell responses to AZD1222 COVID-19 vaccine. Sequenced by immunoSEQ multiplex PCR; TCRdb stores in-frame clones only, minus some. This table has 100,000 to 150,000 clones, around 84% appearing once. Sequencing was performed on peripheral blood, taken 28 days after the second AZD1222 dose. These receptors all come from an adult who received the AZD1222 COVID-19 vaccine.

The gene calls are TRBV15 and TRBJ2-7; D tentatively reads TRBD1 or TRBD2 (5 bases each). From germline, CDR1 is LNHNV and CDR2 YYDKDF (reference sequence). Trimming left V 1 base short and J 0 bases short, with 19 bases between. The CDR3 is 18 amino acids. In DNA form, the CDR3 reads TGTGCCACCAGCAGAGCTCCAAGCCGGGACGCGAGCTCCTACGAGCAGTACTTC. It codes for CATSRAPSRDASSYEQYF.

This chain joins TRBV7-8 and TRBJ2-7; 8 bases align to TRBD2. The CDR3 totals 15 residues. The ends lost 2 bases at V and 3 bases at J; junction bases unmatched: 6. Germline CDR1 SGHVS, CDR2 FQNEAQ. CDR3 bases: TGTGCCAGCAGCTTATATAGCGGGGTAGTCTACGAGCAGTACTTC. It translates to CASSLYSGVVYEQYF.